This T cell receptor (beta chain) was captured in a study of cytomegalovirus exposure and HLA in healthy donors. General study findings and limits: Rare sequences made up most TCRs, while some public TCRs were found in many donors.

PCR involved 60 Vbeta and 13 Jbeta primers. Some clones are missing from TCRdb's copy, which holds only in-frame ones; the method was immunoSEQ multiplex PCR. The table lists 100,000 to 150,000 clones. Donors counted as nominally healthy when sampled, yet unrecorded immune exposures were likely. A remark on this clone: Its target is not known.

Per the germline V gene, CDR1 is ENHRY and CDR2 is SYGVKD. V lost 8 bases to trimming and J lost 3 bases; unmatched junction nucleotides: 8. The length of the CDR3 is 14 residues. The rearrangement joins TRBV10-3 to TRBJ2-7, with 9 positions matching TRBD2. Sequencing was carried out using PBMCs. The clonotype comes from a woman aged 40 to 50 in good health and CMV-seropositive. DNA for the CDR3: TGTGCCATCCGGGGAGGGCGGGAGGGCTACGAGCAGTACTTC. This gives the protein CAIRGGREGYEQYF.